A single sample gave rise to the 24 T cell receptor beta chains below, sequenced in a study of cytomegalovirus exposure and HLA in healthy donors. The protocol was immunoSEQ multiplex PCR, while the TCRdb copy is restricted to in-frame clones and leaves out a portion. Of approximately 140,000 clones in the sample, 80% to 90% were seen once. Sequencing was done on a sample of PBMCs. These receptors came from a young man in good health and CMV-seronegative.

This chain connects TRBV13 to TRBJ2-1; D is uncertain. The V end was cut by 5 bases, the J end by 5 bases, with 16 bases between. From germline, CDR1 is PRHDT and CDR2 FYEKMQ (reference sequence). CDR3 length: 15 residues. The chain's CDR3 is CASSGTSSFNNEQFF. In DNA, the CDR3 is TGTGCCAGCAGCGGCACCTCATCCTTTAACAATGAGCAGTTCTTC.

A few counts support this clone. The rearrangement uses TRBV4-1 and TRBJ2-3, with TRBD2 matching 7 bases. Trimming removed 2 bases from V and 5 bases from J; junction bases left unmatched: 13. The CDR3 is 17 residues long. Looked up from germline, CDR1 is MGHRA and CDR2 is YSYEKL. CDR3 DNA sequence: TGCGCCAGCAGCCAAAGGGCTTTAGCGGGTGCCCAAGATACGCAGTATTTT. Translation gives CASSQRALAGAQDTQYF.

The V and J genes are TRBV14 and TRBJ2-3, with 8 positions matching TRBD1. CDR1 is SGHDN, CDR2 FVKESK, per germline. The V and J ends lost 5 bases and 5 bases, in that order; junction bases with no gene match: 9. This CDR3 is built from 15 residues. The CDR3 region has the DNA TGTGCCAGCAGCGCCGGGACAGGCGGGGTAGATACGCAGTATTTT. It codes for CASSAGTGGVDTQYF. Using reference TRBV14 and TRBJ2-3 for the parts outside the CDR3, the full variable domain is EAGVTQFPSHSVIEKGQTVTLRCDPISGHDNLYWYRRVMGKEIKFLLHFVKESKQDESGMPNNRFLAERTGGTYSTLKVQPAELEDSGVYFCASSAGTGGVDTQYFGPGTRLTVL.

The V and J genes are TRBV4-2 and TRBJ1-3; D not resolved. V lost 4 bases, J lost 2 bases, and 33 bases lay in between. The CDR3 length is 22 residues. Germline CDR1 reads LGHNA; CDR2 reads YNFKEQ. CDR3 DNA sequence: TGTGCCAGCAGCCTTTACCCTATGCCCCAATACTTGGAGGTAGAGGCTGGAAACACCATATATTTT. Translated: CASSLYPMPQYLEVEAGNTIYF.

The genes are TRBV15 and TRBJ1-5; 8 bases line up with TRBD1. V was pared by 0 bases and J by 4 bases, with 8 bases of the junction left unmatched. This CDR3 is 17 amino acids long. From germline, CDR1 is LNHNV and CDR2 YYDKDF (reference sequence). CDR3 sequence (DNA): TGTGCCACCAGCAGAGACTATGGACAGGGCTGGAATCAGCCCCAGCATTTT. Protein product: CATSRDYGQGWNQPQHF.

This chain links TRBV7-2 with TRBJ2-1; TRBD1 matches at 8 bases. CDR1 is SGHTA and CDR2 is FQGNSA in the germline V gene. The CDR3 is made up of 15 amino acids. With 7 bases clipped from V and 2 bases from J, the junction kept 7 bases outside the gene matches. CDR3 in DNA: TGTGCCAGCACCAGGACAGGGTTGGCCTACAATGAGCAGTTCTTC. It specifies CASTRTGLAYNEQFF.

This clone rates as medium-sized. The rearrangement joins TRBV6-1 to TRBJ2-2; tentative D call: TRBD2 (6 bases). Germline-derived CDR1 and CDR2 are MNHNS and SASEGT. CDR3 length equals 15 residues. Deletions cut 4 bases from V and 3 bases from J, with 12 bases between. In DNA form, the CDR3 reads TGTGCCAGCAGTGTACCGGGACTCGACACCGGGGAGCTGTTTTTT. Its translation: CASSVPGLDTGELFF.

The chain links TRBV5-8 to TRBJ1-4, with a possible D match to TRBD1 (5 bases). This CDR3 has 14 amino acids. V was cut by 4 bases and J by 8 bases, with 15 bases left in between. The germline V gene has CDR1 SGHTS and CDR2 YDEGEE. The CDR3 is CASSPRALREKLFF. DNA for the CDR3: TGTGCCAGCAGCCCCAGGGCTTTGAGAGAAAAACTGTTTTTT. Full variable domain (outside the CDR3, taken from reference TRBV5-8 and TRBJ1-4): EAGVTQSPTHLIKTRGQQATLRCSPISGHTSVYWYQQALGLGLQFLLWYDEGEERNRGNFPPRFSGRQFPNYSSELNVNALELEDSALYLCASSPRALREKLFFGSGTQLSVL.

This chain connects TRBV11-2 to TRBJ2-7; perhaps TRBD2 as D (6 bases). CDR3 size: 14 residues. CDR1 and CDR2 from the germline V gene are SGHAT and FQNNGV. V dropped 2 bases and J dropped 3 bases, with 11 bases sitting between them. For the CDR3, the DNA is TGTGCCAGCAGCTTAAGGGACTCCCACTACGAGCAGTACTTC. Translation: CASSLRDSHYEQYF.

The chain is built from TRBV7-6 and TRBJ2-7, with TRBD2 matching over 8 bases. The V and J ends lost 5 bases and 5 bases, in that order; junction bases with no gene match: 8. Germline loops: CDR1 SGHVS, CDR2 FNYEAQ. The CDR3 length is 14 residues. The CDR3 sequence: CASSGRGRNHEQYF. As DNA, the CDR3 is TGTGCCAGCAGCGGTCGCGGGAGGAACCACGAGCAGTACTTC.

This clone was counted a single time. The chain is built from TRBV19 and TRBJ1-5, with no clear D. Germline V gene sequence: CDR1 LNHDA, CDR2 SQIVND (reference sequence). With 1 base removed from V and 2 bases from J, the gap between germline ends came to 6 bases. This CDR3 has 14 residues. The CDR3 coding sequence is TGTGCCAGTAGTATAGTCTCTGGCAATCAGCCCCAGCATTTT. Amino acid sequence: CASSIVSGNQPQHF.

The CDR3, as DNA: TGTGCCAGCAGCGTGCTGGAGAATGAGCAGTTCTTC. It encodes CASSVLENEQFF. The chain joins TRBV9 to TRBJ2-1; no definite D call. The germline V and J ends were trimmed by 2 bases and 7 bases, with 7 bases remaining between them. The CDR3 length is 12 residues. The germline V gene has CDR1 SGDLS and CDR2 YYNGEE.

The gene calls are TRBV27 and TRBJ2-1; TRBD2 matches at 13 bases. In germline, CDR1 is MNHEY, CDR2 SMNVEV (reference sequence). The V segment lost 1 base and the J segment 9 bases; nucleotides outside the gene matches: 6. The CDR3 sequence is 16 residues long. For the CDR3, the DNA is TGTGCCAGCAGTTTATTACTAGCGGGAGGGCCGGGTGAGCAGTTCTTC. This sequence encodes CASSLLLAGGPGEQFF.

The chain links TRBV19 to TRBJ1-5, with 9 bases fitting TRBD1. The V gene end was trimmed by 5 bases and the J gene end by 7 bases; junction bases not matched to a gene: 9. The length of the CDR3 is 15 residues. The germline V gene has CDR1 LNHDA and CDR2 SQIVND (reference sequence). CDR3 in amino acids: CASSATGTGNQPQHF. The DNA of the CDR3 is TGTGCCAGTAGTGCTACCGGGACAGGGAACCAGCCCCAGCATTTT. Full variable domain (outside the CDR3, taken from reference TRBV19 and TRBJ1-5): DGGITQSPKYLFRKEGQNVTLSCEQNLNHDAMYWYRQDPGQGLRLIYYSQIVNDFQKGDIAEGYSVSREKKESFPLTVTSAQKNPTAFYLCASSATGTGNQPQHFGDGTRLSIL.

The chain uses TRBV23-1 and TRBJ1-4; 8 bases fit TRBD1. TRBV23-1 belongs to the ORF category, with a function that is uncertain. With 7 bases clipped from V and 8 bases from J, the junction kept 3 bases outside the gene matches. CDR3 size: 12 residues. The DNA of the CDR3 is TGCGCCAGCACGACAGGGGAAGAAAAACTGTTTTTT. Translation: CASTTGEEKLFF.

The rearrangement uses TRBV6-1 and TRBJ1-3; TRBD1 agrees at 7 bases. The germline V gene has CDR1 MNHNS and CDR2 SASEGT. CDR3 length: 13 residues. The V gene end was trimmed by 8 bases and the J gene end by 6 bases; junction bases not matched to a gene: 7. CDR3 nucleotide sequence: TGTGCCAGCGATCCGGGACAGTTAAACACCATATATTTT. It specifies CASDPGQLNTIYF.

This chain uses TRBV7-2 with TRBJ1-2, with D possibly matching TRBD1 (6 bases). The germline gives CDR1 SGHTA, CDR2 FQGNSA. The CDR3 consists of 15 residues. Trimming left V 4 bases short and J 1 base short, with 13 bases between. This CDR3 reads CASSYRDKINYGYTF. The CDR3 DNA is TGTGCCAGCAGCTACCGGGACAAAATTAACTATGGCTACACCTTC.

The chain couples TRBV7-6 to TRBJ2-3, with a possible D match to TRBD2 (7 bases). Between the trimmed V and J ends, which lost 3 bases and 6 bases, there was a span of 13 bases. Germline loops: CDR1 SGHVS, CDR2 FNYEAQ. The CDR3 covers 14 residues. The CDR3 region has the DNA TGTGCCAGCAGCTTGTCGGGGGGCCAGGATACGCAGTATTTT. Protein: CASSLSGGQDTQYF. The variable domain in full, with the rest retrieved from reference TRBV7-6 and TRBJ2-3, is GAGVSQSPRYKVTKRGQDVALRCDPISGHVSLYWYRQALGQGPEFLTYFNYEAQQDKSGLPNDRFSAERPEGSISTLTIQRTEQRDSAMYRCASSLSGGQDTQYFGPGTRLTVL.

This CDR3 reads CASSEHRDTGELFF. Here the CDR3 DNA reads TGTGCCAGCAGTGAACACAGGGACACCGGGGAGCTGTTTTTT. The genes are TRBV25-1 and TRBJ2-2; a weak D match, TRBD1 (6 bases). V was cut by 2 bases and J by 3 bases, with 7 bases left in between. This CDR3 comprises 14 residues. CDR1 is MGHDK, CDR2 SYGVNS, per germline.

This chain uses TRBV5-6 with TRBJ1-1, with TRBD1 matching over 7 bases. CDR3 length equals 16 residues. With V trimmed by 4 bases and J by 5 bases, 14 bases remained unmatched. Germline V gene data show CDR1 as SGHDT and CDR2 as YYEEEE. CDR3 sequence (DNA): TGTGCCAGCAGCACGACAACCACCGGGACAGTTACTGAAGCTTTCTTT. It yields the protein CASSTTTTGTVTEAFF.

V usage is TRBV5-6 and J usage is TRBJ1-6; D is undetermined. The length of the CDR3 is 15 residues. Germline CDR1 reads SGHDT; CDR2 reads YYEEEE. The V and J ends lost 2 bases and 7 bases respectively, with 13 bases between them. The CDR3 DNA reads as TGTGCCAGCAGCTTCTGGAGGAAAGGGAATTCACCCCTCCACTTT. This codes for CASSFWRKGNSPLHF.

CDR3 region: CASRAGTASNQPQHF. The CDR3 bases are TGTGCCAGCAGAGCCGGGACAGCAAGCAATCAGCCCCAGCATTTT. The V and J genes are TRBV6-5 and TRBJ1-5; 7 nucleotides line up with TRBD1. With 6 bases clipped from V and 1 base from J, the junction kept 6 bases outside the gene matches. CDR3 length: 15 amino acids. CDR1 MNHEY and CDR2 SVGAGI come from the germline V gene.

V gene TRBV5-1 combines with J gene TRBJ2-1; 9 bases align to TRBD2. CDR1 SGHRS and CDR2 YFSETQ come from the germline V gene. The V and J ends lost 4 bases and 0 bases, in that order; junction bases with no gene match: 14. The CDR3 totals 19 residues. Here the CDR3 DNA reads TGCGCCAGCAGCCCGGGGCTGGCGGGAGGGGAAAGCTCCTACAATGAGCAGTTCTTC. Its translation: CASSPGLAGGESSYNEQFF.

V gene TRBV19 combines with J gene TRBJ2-7; D is perhaps TRBD2 (6 bases). The germline gives CDR1 LNHDA, CDR2 SQIVND (reference sequence). The V end lost 3 bases, the J end lost 2 bases, and 17 bases lay between the germline ends. The CDR3 sequence is 16 residues long. This chain's CDR3 is CASSILSGEKPYEQYF. The CDR3 nucleotides are TGTGCCAGTAGTATTTTATCGGGGGAAAAGCCCTACGAGCAGTACTTC. The variable domain in full, completed from reference TRBV19 and TRBJ2-7, reads DGGITQSPKYLFRKEGQNVTLSCEQNLNHDAMYWYRQDPGQGLRLIYYSQIVNDFQKGDIAEGYSVSREKKESFPLTVTSAQKNPTAFYLCASSILSGEKPYEQYFGPGTRLTVT.